Listed below are T cell receptor beta chains from one sample, sequenced in a study of OX40 agonist ivuxolimab in advanced cancers. Produced via immunoSEQ multiplex PCR; TCRdb's table is partial and in-frame only. The table records approximately 11,000 clones, roughly 86% of them present only once. This specimen consisted of CD4+ or CD8+ T cells sorted from blood, obtained in a trial of the OX40 agonist ivuxolimab. The receptor set was obtained from an adult with an advanced solid tumor such as melanoma, head and neck, liver or kidney cancer. CDR3s leave out the opening cysteine and the closing phenylalanine or tryptophan. Fields, in order: J gene, V gene, CDR3 protein.

TRBJ2-2 TRBV29-1 SVETLGLAGDTGELF
TRBJ2-7 TRBV5-4 ASSQDGDFSYEQY
TRBJ1-2 TRBV9 ASSVVGNIDGYT
NA TRBV30 AWATGTGSYEQY
TRBJ1-2 TRBV4-2 ASSQFGGNYGYT
TRBJ2-2 TRBV7-9 ASSLWTANTGELF
TRBJ1-1 TRBV14 ASSPRDRDRKTEAF
TRBJ2-7 TRBV30 AWSYGLAGDKQY
TRBJ2-7 TRBV5-1 ASSLEVGLIYEQY
TRBJ2-7 TRBV9 ASSAPYREDEQY
TRBJ2-2 TRBV15 ATSSRTGGYTGELF
TRBJ2-7 TRBV11-2 ASSLGGTGYEQY
TRBJ2-5 TRBV28 ASSAGTSGSGGETQY
TRBJ1-1 TRBV28 ASSLEGVGTEAF
TRBJ2-7 TRBV7-9 ASSLVLGLYHEQY
TRBJ2-1 TRBV7-3 ASSLTSGPYNEQF
TRBJ2-7 TRBV2 AKRTGSYEQY
TRBJ1-5 TRBV28 ASSTERLGIQPQH
TRBJ2-7 TRBV15 ATSSVQGVNEQY
TRBJ2-1 TRBV5-4 ASSPQGFGVNEQF
TRBJ1-1 TRBV27 ASSLIGGRGNTEAF
TRBJ1-1 TRBV5-1 ASSFVGPGAF
TRBJ1-1 TRBV6-5 ASSVQGGTEAF
TRBJ2-7 TRBV7-9 ASSLSWVGYEQY
TRBJ1-5 TRBV19 ATATAGYQPQH
TRBJ1-3 TRBV6-1 ASSEGQLSGNTIY
TRBJ2-1 TRBV27 ASSSGGRRNEQF
TRBJ1-3 TRBV9 ASSVGSSGNTIY
TRBJ2-1 TRBV27 ASSFPQGNEQF
TRBJ2-3 TRBV28 ASSFFRDRGTDTQY
TRBJ2-7 TRBV10-1 ASSESGSSAEQY
TRBJ1-1 TRBV13 ASSDRDSFVEAF
TRBJ1-1 TRBV4-1 ASSQFSGTNTEAF
TRBJ2-5 TRBV7-9 ASSLSGIQETQY
TRBJ1-2 TRBV7-9 ASSLLGQGDYGYT
TRBJ2-3 TRBV19 ASSIGPNEGTDTQY
TRBJ2-3 TRBV7-9 ASSHRPPLVVDTQY
TRBJ2-1 TRBV7-2 ASSPPPSGFYNEQF
TRBJ2-3 TRBV4-2 ASTFYLSVPPDTQY
TRBJ2-3 TRBV13 ASSLEASGTTDTQY
TRBJ2-1 TRBV21-1 ASFGGSASYNEQF
TRBJ1-1 TRBV2 ASSEAPGRFEAF
TRBJ2-3 TRBV6-4 ASSELAGDSDTQY
TRBJ2-7 TRBV9 ASSVGTDSYEQY
TRBJ2-6 TRBV11-2 ASSLEGSGANVLT
TRBJ2-3 TRBV28 ASSLGAGSTDTQY